These 29 T cell receptor beta chains were sequenced from one sample in a study of identifying expanded T cells in peripheral blood. Data came from immunoSEQ multiplex PCR; TCRdb stores just in-frame clones and leaves some out. Of about 80,000 clones in the sample, roughly 90% were seen once. The sequenced material came from blood. Every receptor here comes from a person aged 18 to 70 in good health.

This rearrangement joins TRBV19 to TRBJ1-5, with D possibly matching TRBD1 (6 bases). Germline lookup yields CDR1 LNHDA and CDR2 SQIVND (reference sequence). The V end lost 7 bases, the J end lost 6 bases, and 13 bases lay between the germline ends. The CDR3 is made up of 13 amino acids. For the CDR3, the DNA is TGTGCCAGTACCGGGGGGGGCGGTCAGCCCCAGCATTTT. Translation: CASTGGGGQPQHF.

The gene calls are TRBV11-3 and TRBJ2-2; 8 bases map to TRBD2. The germline V gene has CDR1 SGHNT and CDR2 YENEEA. The V and J ends lost 2 bases and 5 bases, in that order; junction bases with no gene match: 10. The CDR3 covers 17 residues. The CDR3 is CASSLRPHSGATGELFF. Written as DNA, the CDR3 is TGTGCCAGCAGCTTAAGACCCCATAGCGGGGCAACCGGGGAGCTGTTTTTT. Complete variable domain (other parts from reference TRBV11-3 and TRBJ2-2): EAGVVQSPRYKIIEKKQPVAFWCNPISGHNTLYWYLQNLGQGPELLIRYENEEAVDDSQLPKDRFSAERLKGVDSTLKIQPAELGDSAVYLCASSLRPHSGATGELFFGEGSRLTVL.

The V and J genes are TRBV2 and TRBJ1-2, with 11 bases matching TRBD1. V dropped 7 bases and J dropped 7; count of bases not matched to a gene: 5. CDR1 is SNHLY and CDR2 is FYNNEI in the germline V gene. The CDR3 contains 13 residues. CDR3 region: CASMMDRGPGYTF. The CDR3, as DNA: TGTGCCAGCATGATGGACAGGGGGCCTGGCTACACCTTC.

The chain employs TRBV5-1 and TRBJ2-1; no definite D call. Germline V gene data show CDR1 as SGHRS and CDR2 as YFSETQ. The CDR3 has 16 residues. Trimming pared 0 bases from V and 0 bases from J, leaving 10 bases between. DNA for the CDR3: TGCGCCAGCAGCTTGGCCTCCGGCGGCTCCTACAATGAGCAGTTCTTC. It translates to CASSLASGGSYNEQFF.

The chain combines TRBV11-2 with TRBJ2-2, with 10 positions matching TRBD2. V shed 8 bases and J 6 bases; nucleotides not matched to a gene: 12. The CDR3 extends over 16 amino acids. Germline CDR1 reads SGHAT; CDR2 reads FQNNGV. The CDR3 sequence is CASPPAGTSVSGELFF. Written as DNA, the CDR3 is TGTGCCAGCCCCCCCGCCGGGACTAGCGTTTCCGGGGAGCTGTTTTTT.

This CDR3 reads CASSVPGGEGDTQYF. The CDR3 bases are TGTGCCAGCAGTGTCCCGGGAGGAGAGGGGGATACGCAGTATTTT. This chain links TRBV6-6 with TRBJ2-3; 7 bases match TRBD2. V lost 5 bases and J lost 6; bases outside the gene matches: 11. From germline, CDR1 is MNHNY and CDR2 SVGAGI (reference sequence). The CDR3 covers 15 residues.

The gene calls are TRBV11-2 and TRBJ2-7; D tentatively reads TRBD1 or TRBD2 (5 bases each). CDR3 length equals 14 residues. Germline V CDR1 and CDR2: SGHAT, FQNNGV. The V end lost 5 bases, the J end lost 6 bases, and 17 bases lay between the germline ends. The CDR3 coding sequence is TGTGCCAGCAGCCCATCTGCTTACGGGGCCGAGCAGTACTTC. This encodes CASSPSAYGAEQYF. Variable domain in full (rest from reference TRBV11-2 and TRBJ2-7): EAGVAQSPRYKIIEKRQSVAFWCNPISGHATLYWYQQILGQGPKLLIQFQNNGVVDDSQLPKDRFSAERLKGVDSTLKIQPAKLEDSAVYLCASSPSAYGAEQYFGPGTRLTVT.

This chain uses TRBV19 with TRBJ1-1, with TRBD1 as a possible D gene (6 bases). Trimming pared 5 bases from V and 1 base from J, leaving 17 bases between. Germline assignment: CDR1 LNHDA and CDR2 SQIVND (reference sequence). This CDR3 comprises 16 residues. The CDR3 DNA follows: TGTGCCAGTAGTCCTCGACAGGAGGTTGGGAACACTGAAGCTTTCTTT. Translating gives CASSPRQEVGNTEAFF.

This chain joins TRBV7-6 and TRBJ1-2; 8 nucleotides line up with TRBD1. This CDR3 has 13 residues. Germline CDR1 is SGHVS and CDR2 is FNYEAQ. Trimming took 1 base from V and 6 from J; bases not matched to a gene: 1. This chain's CDR3 is CASSLVGQDGYTF. Here the CDR3 DNA reads TGTGCCAGCAGCTTAGTGGGACAGGATGGCTACACCTTC.

The genes are TRBV30 and TRBJ1-2; D call uncertain. There are 12 residues in the CDR3. The V end was cut by 3 bases, the J end by 8 bases, with 13 bases between. The germline gives CDR1 GTSNPN, CDR2 SVGIG (reference sequence). Here the CDR3 reads CAWSPAFVGYTF. The CDR3 DNA is TGTGCCTGGAGCCCGGCCTTTGTGGGCTACACCTTC.

The J gene is TRBJ2-5, the V gene TRBV5-1; possibly TRBD2 for D (5 bases). The CDR3 is made up of 14 amino acids. V lost 0 bases and J 4 bases, leaving 10 bases between the germline ends. The germline CDR1 and CDR2 sequences are SGHRS and YFSETQ. CDR3 coding DNA: TGCGCCAGCAGCTTGGTAGGAGGTCGAGAGACCCAGTACTTC. Encoded protein: CASSLVGGRETQYF.

The count of this clone is one. This chain connects TRBV6-1 to TRBJ1-2; D is ambiguous. V lost 4 bases and J lost 7, with 22 bases in between. The CDR3 is 16 residues long. Looked up from germline, CDR1 is MNHNS and CDR2 is SASEGT. The CDR3 protein is CASSGGTTKAWGGYTF. The DNA for the CDR3 is TGTGCCAGCAGTGGAGGCACGACTAAAGCTTGGGGTGGCTACACCTTC.

The rearrangement joins TRBV6-1 to TRBJ2-3; TRBD1 aligns across 11 bases. CDR3 length equals 15 residues. The trim removed 8 bases at V and 2 bases at J, leaving 6 bases unmatched. Germline-derived CDR1 and CDR2 are MNHNS and SASEGT. The CDR3 sequence: CASEGTGGSTDTQYF. In nucleotides, the CDR3 is TGTGCCAGCGAGGGGACAGGGGGGTCCACAGATACGCAGTATTTT.

The rearrangement links TRBV14 to TRBJ2-1, with D possibly matching TRBD1 (6 bases). Deletions cut 4 bases from V and 4 bases from J, with 17 bases between. The germline V gene has CDR1 SGHDN and CDR2 FVKESK. This CDR3 comprises 16 residues. This CDR3 reads CASSPKGGGQYNEQFF. In DNA form, the CDR3 reads TGTGCCAGCAGCCCTAAAGGGGGTGGGCAGTACAATGAGCAGTTCTTC. Together with reference TRBV14 and TRBJ2-1, the CDR3 gives the full variable domain: EAGVTQFPSHSVIEKGQTVTLRCDPISGHDNLYWYRRVMGKEIKFLLHFVKESKQDESGMPNNRFLAERTGGTYSTLKVQPAELEDSGVYFCASSPKGGGQYNEQFFGPGTRLTVL.

The chain links TRBV20-1 to TRBJ2-4; D is unresolved. Germline loops: CDR1 DFQATT, CDR2 SNEGSKA (reference sequence). V lost 5 bases and J lost 5, with 7 bases in between. This CDR3 is built from 11 residues. The CDR3 sequence is CSAGPENIQYF. CDR3 sequence (DNA): TGCAGTGCTGGACCTGAAAACATTCAGTACTTC.

The chain couples TRBV7-2 to TRBJ2-1; 7 nucleotides align to TRBD2. Germline loops: CDR1 SGHTA, CDR2 FQGNSA. J was trimmed by 4 bases and V by 5 bases; bases with no gene match: 11. The CDR3 has 16 amino acids. The CDR3: CASSLDAAGRYNEQFF. For the CDR3, the DNA is TGTGCCAGCAGCCTCGACGCAGCGGGGAGGTACAATGAGCAGTTCTTC.

CDR3 sequence: CASSKAPEAFF. The CDR3 nucleotides read TGTGCCAGCAGCAAAGCGCCTGAAGCTTTCTTT. The chain uses TRBV21-1 and TRBJ1-1. TRBV21-1 is tagged as a pseudogene. The CDR3 has 11 residues.

The V call is TRBV19, the J call TRBJ1-2; D remains unclear. Germline CDR1 is LNHDA and CDR2 is SQIVND (reference sequence). This CDR3 spans 13 amino acids. V shed 3 bases and J shed 2 bases, with 7 bases lying between them. This CDR3 is CASSIEGNYGYTF. The DNA of the CDR3 is TGTGCCAGTAGTATTGAAGGAAACTATGGCTACACCTTC.

V is TRBV6-1 and J is TRBJ1-5; D is unclear. Germline values: CDR1 MNHNS, CDR2 SASEGT. The CDR3 runs 11 residues. V dropped 1 base and J dropped 13 bases, with 8 bases sitting between them. CDR3 sequence reads: CASSEDGPQHF. CDR3 nucleotide sequence: TGTGCCAGCAGTGAAGATGGGCCACAGCATTTT.

This chain connects TRBV19 to TRBJ2-5; 7 positions match TRBD1. This CDR3 comprises 15 residues. CDR1 is LNHDA, CDR2 SQIVND, per germline (reference sequence). With V trimmed by 8 bases and J by 0 bases, 9 bases remained unmatched. The CDR3 sequence: CASSNIGQDQETQYF. The CDR3 DNA is TGTGCCAGTTCGAATATTGGACAGGACCAAGAGACCCAGTACTTC.

This clone came up once. The chain links TRBV6-5 to TRBJ1-1; D gene uncertain. CDR1 is MNHEY and CDR2 is SVGAGI in the germline V gene. The CDR3 is 15 amino acids. The V end was cut by 6 bases, the J end by 5 bases, with 19 bases between. The CDR3 DNA is TGTGCCAGCAGCCGGTATCTTGGTCCGAAGACTGAAGCTTTCTTT. Translation: CASSRYLGPKTEAFF.

This chain joins TRBV6-1 and TRBJ1-6; D remains ambiguous. The CDR3 spans 13 residues. CDR1 is MNHNS, CDR2 SASEGT, per germline. The germline V and J ends were trimmed by 3 bases and 8 bases, with 8 bases remaining between them. CDR3 region: CASSDRHDSPLHF. In DNA, the CDR3 is TGTGCCAGCAGTGACCGACACGATTCACCCCTCCACTTT.

This rearrangement joins TRBV19 to TRBJ1-2, with 8 nucleotides matching TRBD1. Losses at the gene ends were 5 bases for V and 8 bases for J; bases not matched to a gene: 10. Germline V CDR1 and CDR2: LNHDA, SQIVND (reference sequence). The CDR3 runs to 14 residues. The CDR3 sequence is CASSPDRAWGGYTF. DNA for the CDR3: TGTGCCAGTAGTCCGGACAGGGCCTGGGGAGGCTACACCTTC.

This rearrangement joins TRBV29-1 to TRBJ1-1; the D gene is possibly TRBD1 (6 bases). This CDR3 contains 11 residues. Germline V gene sequence: CDR1 SQVTM, CDR2 ANQGSEA. Trimming took off 6 bases at V and 11 bases at J, with 16 bases between the two ends. CDR3 sequence (DNA): TGCAGCGTCACCCGAGGCCAGGGGGCTTTCTTT. The encoded protein is CSVTRGQGAFF.

The rearrangement joins TRBV29-1 to TRBJ2-7; D not certain. The ends were cut back, 4 bases at V and 7 bases at J, with 17 bases in the middle. CDR1 is SQVTM, CDR2 ANQGSEA, per germline. The CDR3 extends over 13 amino acids. DNA for the CDR3: TGCAGCGTTGTCCCGGTGGGCGTAAGGGAGCAGTACTTC. It translates to CSVVPVGVREQYF.

The rearrangement uses TRBV29-1 and TRBJ1-1; 9 bases are a match to TRBD1. CDR3 length: 13 residues. V dropped 7 bases and J dropped 6; count of bases not matched to a gene: 9. Germline lookup yields CDR1 SQVTM and CDR2 ANQGSEA. CDR3 residues: CSASGQGLAEAFF. In DNA form, the CDR3 reads TGCAGCGCCTCGGGACAGGGCCTCGCTGAAGCTTTCTTT.

The rearrangement uses TRBV14 and TRBJ2-3, with TRBD1 matching over 11 bases. The CDR3 is 18 amino acids. V trimming: 0 bases; J trimming: 4 bases; junction bases outside the gene matches: 9. CDR1 is SGHDN and CDR2 is FVKESK in the germline V gene. The CDR3 loop is CASSQEYVGTGGADTQYF. The CDR3 nucleotides are TGTGCCAGCAGCCAAGAGTATGTCGGGACAGGGGGGGCAGATACGCAGTATTTT. Using reference TRBV14 and TRBJ2-3 for the parts outside the CDR3, the full variable domain is EAGVTQFPSHSVIEKGQTVTLRCDPISGHDNLYWYRRVMGKEIKFLLHFVKESKQDESGMPNNRFLAERTGGTYSTLKVQPAELEDSGVYFCASSQEYVGTGGADTQYFGPGTRLTVL.

This sequence joins TRBV29-1 and TRBJ1-1; D uncertain. This CDR3 contains 12 residues. Germline V CDR1 and CDR2: SQVTM, ANQGSEA. V lost 4 bases to trimming and J lost 4 bases, with 10 bases between them. Here the CDR3 reads CSVGVSSTEAFF. Here the CDR3 DNA reads TGCAGCGTTGGGGTATCCAGCACTGAAGCTTTCTTT.

The V and J genes are TRBV4-1 and TRBJ1-1; D is unresolved. The CDR3 is made up of 15 amino acids. Germline CDR1 MGHRA, CDR2 YSYEKL. Trimming left V 0 bases short and J 2 bases short, with 10 bases between. This CDR3 reads CASSQEPPLNTEAFF. For the CDR3, the DNA is TGCGCCAGCAGCCAAGAACCTCCGCTAAACACTGAAGCTTTCTTT.